This T cell receptor beta chain appears in the sequencing data of a study of cytomegalovirus exposure and HLA in healthy donors. There are 15 residues in the CDR3. CDR1 is SGHNT, CDR2 YYREEE, per germline (reference sequence). V lost 4 bases and J lost 0; bases outside the gene matches: 5. With 60 Vbeta and 13 Jbeta primers, the PCR was carried out. Profiled with immunoSEQ multiplex PCR; TCRdb holds only in-frame clones, not every one. This table holds about 160,000 clones. The rearrangement uses TRBV5-4 and TRBJ2-3; 7 nucleotides match TRBD1. The sequence was collected from a man younger than 40 in good health and CMV-seronegative. The sequencing input was PBMCs. The CDR3 coding sequence is TGTGCCAGCAGCATACGACAGGGTAGCACAGATACGCAGTATTTT. Protein: CASSIRQGSTDTQYF.